Presented here are 9 T cell receptor beta chains from one specimen sequenced in a study of shared T cell receptors in the human thymus. TCRdb's copy holds only in-frame clones and misses some; the assay was immunoSEQ multiplex PCR. The table records 55,000 to 75,000 clones, more than 90% of them present only once. The sequencing input was thymocytes. The receptors shown here come from a human donor.

The rearrangement links TRBV7-9 to TRBJ1-2; 9 nucleotides agree with TRBD1. The V segment lost 5 bases and the J segment 2 bases; nucleotides outside the gene matches: 18. Germline V gene sequence: CDR1 SEHNR, CDR2 FQNEAQ (reference sequence). The length of the CDR3 is 19 residues. CDR3 bases: TGTGCCAGCAGCCCTCGAATTCCGGGACAGGGTGGTATCAACTATGGCTACACCTTC. This codes for CASSPRIPGQGGINYGYTF. The full variable domain, completed using reference TRBV7-9 and TRBJ1-2, is DTGVSQNPRHKITKRGQNVTFRCDPISEHNRLYWYRQTLGQGPEFLTYFQNEAQLEKSRLLSDRFSAERPKGSFSTLEIQRTEQGDSAMYLCASSPRIPGQGGINYGYTFGSGTRLTVV.

This chain joins TRBV4-1 and TRBJ2-3; D is perhaps TRBD2 (6 bases). The ends were cut back, 1 base at V and 6 bases at J, with 20 bases in the middle. The CDR3 length is 17 residues. CDR1 is MGHRA and CDR2 is YSYEKL in the germline V gene. The CDR3 DNA is TGCGCCAGCAGCCAAGCCTCCGCGGGGTGGTTTTGGGATACGCAGTATTTT. Translated: CASSQASAGWFWDTQYF.

The chain links TRBV7-8 to TRBJ2-3; TRBD1 matches 7 bases. Looked up from germline, CDR1 is SGHVS and CDR2 is FQNEAQ. J lost 3 bases, V lost 6 bases, and 15 bases had no gene match. The CDR3 has 17 residues. DNA of the CDR3: TGTGCCAGCAGTTATAATAGGGACAGTAATTGGACAGATACGCAGTATTTT. The encoded protein is CASSYNRDSNWTDTQYF.

This chain joins TRBV14 and TRBJ1-1; 11 bases fit TRBD1. With V trimmed by 4 bases and J by 0 bases, 10 bases remained unmatched. Germline values: CDR1 SGHDN, CDR2 FVKESK. The CDR3 loop spans 18 amino acids. DNA for the CDR3: TGTGCCAGCAGCCGGGTCGGACAGGGGGCTCCCTTGAACACTGAAGCTTTCTTT. Translation: CASSRVGQGAPLNTEAFF.

V gene TRBV19 combines with J gene TRBJ2-7; TRBD1 might be the D (6 bases). CDR1 and CDR2 from the germline V gene are LNHDA and SQIVND (reference sequence). The CDR3 is made up of 13 amino acids. V dropped 2 bases and J dropped 3 bases, with 8 bases sitting between them. The CDR3 region has the DNA TGTGCCAGTAGTATATACAGGGACTACGAGCAGTACTTC. Its protein is CASSIYRDYEQYF.

V usage is TRBV18 and J usage is TRBJ2-2; TRBD1 agrees at 7 bases. Germline trimming cut 2 bases from V and 3 bases from J; bases unmatched to any gene: 6. Per the germline V gene, CDR1 is KGHSH and CDR2 is LQKENI. The CDR3 has 16 amino acids. Here the CDR3 DNA reads TGTGCCAGCTCACCATCACAGGGGCTGTACACCGGGGAGCTGTTTTTT. Protein: CASSPSQGLYTGELFF.

V and J are TRBV25-1 and TRBJ1-1; D not resolved. Deletions cut 5 bases from V and 2 bases from J, with 9 bases between. Germline assignment: CDR1 MGHDK and CDR2 SYGVNS. The CDR3 loop spans 13 amino acids. In DNA form, the CDR3 reads TGTGCCAGCAGTCTTCCGGGAAACACTGAAGCTTTCTTT. Amino acids: CASSLPGNTEAFF.

The V call is TRBV10-3, the J call TRBJ2-7; 7 positions agree with TRBD1. CDR3 length: 14 amino acids. V was pared by 5 bases and J by 5 bases, with 9 bases of the junction left unmatched. CDR1 is ENHRY and CDR2 is SYGVKD in the germline V gene. CDR3 DNA sequence: TGTGCCATCAGTTACTCTTTTACAGGGGACGAGCAGTACTTC. Translating gives CAISYSFTGDEQYF.

The gene calls are TRBV7-9 and TRBJ2-3; D possibly matches TRBD1 or TRBD2 (5 bases each). Germline loops: CDR1 SEHNR, CDR2 FQNEAQ (reference sequence). There are 19 residues in the CDR3. The germline V and J ends were trimmed by 4 bases and 0 bases, with 23 bases remaining between them. The CDR3: CASSSGAASRRRSTDTQYF. DNA for the CDR3: TGTGCCAGCAGCTCCGGGGCAGCCTCCAGGCGTCGAAGCACAGATACGCAGTATTTT.